One sample yielded the 6 T cell receptor beta chains listed below, sequenced in a study of T cells after yellow fever vaccination (dated by TCRdb to about 2019). The treatment or condition label for this specimen denotes: live attenuated yellow fever vaccine strain. The method behind the library was 5' RACE. TCRdb lists the instrument as Illumina HiSeq 2500. TCRdb took the public reads, trimmed them with fastp at Q25, ran MiXCR for clone calling and kept in-frame beta chains. Each entry merges the rows of one CDR3 protein and shows their most common DNA and genes. The sample table holds about 510,000 distinct CDR3 sequences, of which 21% were seen once. The ten largest account for roughly a sixth of the sample. The specimen was PBMCs, collected roughly 20 days after the first yellow fever vaccination. The receptors here all came from a man between 18 and 29 years old who received the YFV17D yellow fever vaccine.

This chain uses TRBV20-1 with TRBJ1-4; D gene uncertain. V was clipped by 6 bases and J by 10 bases, with 24 bases between them. Germline V gives CDR1 DFQATT, CDR2 SNEGSKA (reference sequence). This CDR3 comprises 15 residues. CDR3 sequence (DNA): TGCAGTGCACCGGATGAGGAGACCGTTTTAGGAAAACTGTTTTTT. Translated: CSAPDEETVLGKLFF.

The genes are TRBV18 and TRBJ2-7; maybe TRBD1 (6 bases). Germline lookup yields CDR1 KGHSH and CDR2 LQKENI. The ends were cut back, 0 bases at V and 0 bases at J, with 18 bases in the middle. There are 18 residues in the CDR3. The CDR3 here is CASSPPRVGDTRSYEQYF. The CDR3 region has the DNA TGTGCCAGCTCACCACCGAGGGTTGGGGACACCCGCTCCTACGAGCAGTACTTC.

The chain links TRBV28 to TRBJ1-4; 8 nucleotides agree with TRBD1. Germline V gene sequence: CDR1 MDHEN, CDR2 SYDVKM. Unmatched junction bases numbered 7, after V lost 7 bases and J lost 6 bases. The CDR3 sequence is 14 residues long. CDR3 DNA: TGTGCCAGCAAACTACAGGGGGAGGATGAAAAACTGTTTTTT. It specifies CASKLQGEDEKLFF.

The chain employs TRBV7-6 and TRBJ2-3, with D tentatively TRBD1 or TRBD2 (6 bases each). Trimming stripped 5 bases from V and 4 bases from J, with 25 bases between. Germline CDR1 SGHVS, CDR2 FNYEAQ. The CDR3 runs 18 residues. For the CDR3, the DNA is TGTGCCAGCAGCCCCGGTGGGGGCCATAGCGGAAGGGCAGATACGCAGTATTTT. Its translation: CASSPGGGHSGRADTQYF.

Regarding this clonotype: One end of the junction is discordant with germline, which a read error may explain. The rearrangement joins TRBV5-6 to TRBJ1-1, with D perhaps TRBD1 (5 bases). Germline values: CDR1 SGHDT, CDR2 YYEEEE. The CDR3 has 15 amino acids. DNA for the CDR3: TGTGCCAGCAGCTTGGAAGGGTACGGGACGCCGGCTGAAGCTTTT. It encodes CASSLEGYGTPAEAF. Full variable domain (missing parts from reference TRBV5-6 and TRBJ1-1): DAGVTQSPTHLIKTRGQQVTLRCSPKSGHDTVSWYQQALGQGPQFIFQYYEEEERQRGNFPDRFSGHQFPNYSSELNVNALLLGDSALYLCASSLEGYGTPAEAFGQGTRLTVV.

V usage is TRBV4-1 and J usage is TRBJ2-7; D uncertain. Germline lookup yields CDR1 MGHRA and CDR2 YSYEKL. The CDR3 has 17 amino acids. The V and J ends lost 1 base and 1 base respectively, with 17 bases between them. CDR3 residues: CASSQGPIGLRSYEQYF. The DNA for the CDR3 is TGCGCCAGCAGCCAAGGACCGATAGGGTTGAGGTCCTACGAGCAGTACTTC.